Below, 9 T cell receptor beta chains from the same sample are listed, as sequenced in a study of radiotherapy plus CTLA-4 blockade in lung cancer. Some clones are missing from TCRdb's copy, which holds only in-frame ones; the method was immunoSEQ multiplex PCR. The sample comprises about 59,000 clones, 70% to 85% of which are singletons, and more than 5.5% rests with the top ten. This specimen consisted of peripheral blood, obtained from a patient treated with radiotherapy plus ipilimumab. These receptors all come from a human donor with non-small cell lung cancer whose response to radiotherapy plus ipilimumab could not be evaluated.

The CDR3, as DNA: TGTGCCAGCATTATACAGGGGCTCTTAAAAGAGACCCAGTACTTC. The encoded protein is CASIIQGLLKETQYF. V and J are TRBV2 and TRBJ2-5; 7 bases align to TRBD1. The CDR3 length is 15 residues. Germline V gene sequence: CDR1 SNHLY, CDR2 FYNNEI. The junction had 11 bases not matched to a gene; V was cut back by 7 bases and J by 3 bases.

This chain uses TRBV4-3 with TRBJ2-1; 7 bases agree with TRBD2. Trimming at V came to 0 bases and at J to 3 bases, leaving 14 bases not matched to a gene. This CDR3 is built from 19 residues. Germline V CDR1 and CDR2: LGHNA, YSLEER. The CDR3 loop reads CASSQDGIWAGDLYNEQFF. Written as DNA, the CDR3 is TGCGCCAGCAGCCAAGATGGTATTTGGGCGGGGGACCTCTACAATGAGCAGTTCTTC.

A note on this clone: Other nucleotide sequences from this sample produce the same CDR3. This chain joins TRBV7-6 and TRBJ2-6; a possible D gene is TRBD2 (8 bases). CDR3 length equals 18 residues. The V and J ends lost 5 bases and 0 bases respectively, with 17 bases between them. Germline loops: CDR1 SGHVS, CDR2 FNYEAQ. The CDR3: CASSLRDSGSSGANVLTF. Written as DNA, the CDR3 is TGTGCCAGCAGCCTTAGGGACAGCGGGAGCTCTGGGGCCAACGTCCTGACTTTC. Combining the CDR3 with reference TRBV7-6 and TRBJ2-6 gives the whole variable domain GAGVSQSPRYKVTKRGQDVALRCDPISGHVSLYWYRQALGQGPEFLTYFNYEAQQDKSGLPNDRFSAERPEGSISTLTIQRTEQRDSAMYRCASSLRDSGSSGANVLTFGAGSRLTVL.

This clone was detected only once. The chain employs TRBV4-3 and TRBJ2-3; D ambiguous. The CDR3 totals 16 residues. With 1 base removed from V and 1 base from J, the gap between germline ends came to 12 bases. Germline V gene data show CDR1 as LGHNA and CDR2 as YSLEER. The CDR3 DNA follows: TGCGCCAGCAGCCAAGTCTCTAGTCCGGGCACAGATACGCAGTATTTT. Translation: CASSQVSSPGTDTQYF.

Concerning this clone: A far larger clone is just one base off, so this is likely a read error. The chain uses TRBV4-1 and TRBJ1-5; D is unresolved. Trimming took 7 bases from V and 3 from J, leaving 16 bases between them. Looked up from germline, CDR1 is MGHRA and CDR2 is YSYEKL. This CDR3 comprises 15 residues. The CDR3 DNA reads as TGCGCCAGCACACTACGACCGGGAAACAATCAGCCCCAGCATTTT. This gives the protein CASTLRPGNNQPQHF.

The rearrangement uses TRBV15 and TRBJ1-2, with D tentatively TRBD1 (6 bases). V lost 0 bases, J lost 4 bases, and 15 bases lay in between. Looked up from germline, CDR1 is LNHNV and CDR2 is YYDKDF (reference sequence). CDR3 length: 16 amino acids. In DNA form, the CDR3 reads TGTGCCACCAGCAGAGAGGTCGGGGGGCAAGCCTATGGCTACACCTTC. As protein: CATSREVGGQAYGYTF.

The chain is built from TRBV5-1 and TRBJ1-1; 8 nucleotides match TRBD1. J gave up 5 bases and V 2 bases, and 2 bases lay outside the gene matches. The germline V gene encodes CDR1 SGHRS and CDR2 YFSETQ. There are 13 residues in the CDR3. DNA of the CDR3: TGCGCCAGCAGCTTAACAGGGGGGACTGAAGCTTTCTTT. Translated: CASSLTGGTEAFF.

The gene calls are TRBV11-2 and TRBJ2-7; TRBD2 matches 8 bases. Germline V CDR1 and CDR2: SGHAT, FQNNGV. The CDR3 extends over 16 amino acids. The ends lost 0 bases at V and 2 bases at J; junction bases unmatched: 6. The CDR3 protein is CASSLELGAGAYEQYF. DNA for the CDR3: TGTGCCAGCAGCTTAGAACTCGGAGCGGGAGCCTACGAGCAGTACTTC. Combining the CDR3 with reference TRBV11-2 and TRBJ2-7 gives the whole variable domain EAGVAQSPRYKIIEKRQSVAFWCNPISGHATLYWYQQILGQGPKLLIQFQNNGVVDDSQLPKDRFSAERLKGVDSTLKIQPAKLEDSAVYLCASSLELGAGAYEQYFGPGTRLTVT.

This clone was seen only once. The chain employs TRBV28 and TRBJ2-7; D may be TRBD2 (5 bases). The germline V gene encodes CDR1 MDHEN and CDR2 SYDVKM. The CDR3 is made up of 14 amino acids. The ends were cut back, 1 base at V and 3 bases at J, with 10 bases in the middle. The CDR3 DNA follows: TGTGCCAGCAGTTTATCCGGCGAGGGCTACGAGCAGTACTTC. Protein sequence: CASSLSGEGYEQYF.